The entry that follows covers one TCR beta chain sequence. Its target is not known. These data are taken from a study of PD-1 blockade in classical Hodgkin lymphoma. Study observations and caveats: Relapsed/refractory patients reportedly had the lowest baseline TCR diversity, below newly diagnosed patients, who were below healthy donors. Exclusion applied to patients who initiated nivolumab less than 1 year following ASCT. At C4D1, TCR diversity had climbed significantly for CD4+ cells, though not for CD8+ cells.

The CDR3 consists of 14 residues. V shed 6 bases, J shed 4 bases, and the junction held 5 bases outside the gene matches. Germline CDR1 and CDR2: MNHEY and SVGAGI. This table comes from immunoSEQ multiplex PCR, and its TCRdb copy is limited to in-frame clones, with some not included. There are tens of thousands of clones in the sample; around 80% occur only once, and roughly 15% lies in the top ten. Patients all relapsed after autologous stem cell transplantation, and there was variation in brentuximab vedotin exposure. This receptor was obtained from a human donor with classical Hodgkin lymphoma. The sequences come from peripheral blood mononuclear cells (PBMCs), collected before the second cycle of nivolumab. V gene TRBV6-5 combines with J gene TRBJ2-2, with 7 bases aligning to TRBD2. CDR3 sequence reads: CASSRGVSTGELFF. CDR3 DNA: TGTGCCAGCAGCCGGGGGGTCAGCACCGGGGAGCTGTTTTTT.